This TCR beta chain was profiled in a study of cytomegalovirus exposure and HLA in healthy donors. General study results and limits: Later analysis suggested most CMV-associated TCR beta chains were HLA-restricted. In a later analysis, TCR beta V- and J-gene trimming was associated with a missense DCLRE1C variant.

PCR primers comprised 60 Vbeta and 13 Jbeta primers. The protocol was immunoSEQ multiplex PCR, while the TCRdb copy is restricted to in-frame clones and leaves out a portion. The data contain 200,000 to 300,000 clones, 85% of them singletons. Points on this clone: Its antigen is unknown.

CDR1 is SGHRS and CDR2 is YFSETQ in the germline V gene. The CDR3 is 14 amino acids. Germline trimming cut 4 bases from V and 8 bases from J; bases unmatched to any gene: 5. The chain is built from TRBV5-1 and TRBJ1-6; 8 bases are a match to TRBD1. The receptor was isolated from a girl aged 2-10 years in good health and CMV-seronegative. The sample comprised PBMCs. In DNA form, the CDR3 reads TGCGCCAGCAGCAACGGACAGGGAGATTCACCCCTCCACTTT. As protein: CASSNGQGDSPLHF. The variable domain in full, completed from reference TRBV5-1 and TRBJ1-6, reads KAGVTQTPRYLIKTRGQQVTLSCSPISGHRSVSWYQQTPGQGLQFLFEYFSETQRNKGNFPGRFSGRQFSNSRSEMNVSTLELGDSALYLCASSNGQGDSPLHFGNGTRLTVT.